This T cell receptor beta chain stems from a study of T cell changes during pregnancy in multiple sclerosis. Here immunoSEQ multiplex PCR was the method, and the copy in TCRdb shows in-frame clones only, minus some. The sample shows approximately 30,000 clones, 87% of them seen only once. V lost 4 bases, J lost 14 bases, and 3 bases stayed unmatched. The CDR3 has 11 amino acids. Germline V lookup: CDR1 MNHEY, CDR2 SMNVEV (reference sequence). The TCR comes from a female donor with multiple sclerosis, enrolled in a pregnancy study. The starting material was CD8+ T cells from peripheral blood mononuclear cells, obtained in the first trimester of pregnancy. The genes are TRBV27 and TRBJ2-1; 9 nucleotides align to TRBD1. The CDR3, as DNA: TGTGCCAGCAGTTCCGGGACAGGGAAGTTCTTC. Protein sequence: CASSSGTGKFF.